These T cell receptor beta chains were read from a single sample in a study of blood T cells in healthy people across ages. TCRdb analysed the 5' RACE reads with MiXCR anew, one entry per CDR3 protein. The sample has 890,000 or so distinct CDR3 sequences, 55% to 65% seen once. Sequencing was carried out using blood. Receptor source: a man in his thirties or forties in good health. The CDR3 runs from the conserved cysteine through the conserved F or W. A D gene is named only where the DNA matches it firmly. Size is stated for part of the rows, as once, few or many counts, or as a class when the clone is expanded.

NA,TRBV29-1,13,few,TRBJ2-7,TGCAGCGTTGGCATAGGCTCCTACGCCGAGCAGTACTTC,CSVGIGSYAEQYF
NA,TRBV3-1,14,NA,TRBJ1-6,TGTGCCAGCAGCCAAAGGCAGGCGGATTCACCCCTCCACTTT,CASSQRQADSPLHF
TRBD2,TRBV6-2/TRBV6-3,17,NA,TRBJ2-1,TGTGCCAGCAGTTACTCAGCGGGAGGGGGGTTACCCAATGAGCAGTTCTTC,CASSYSAGGGLPNEQFF
NA,TRBV29-1,13,NA,TRBJ2-5,TGCAGCGCCCGTCGCGGGGTCACAGAGACCCAGTACTTC,CSARRGVTETQYF
NA,TRBV4-2,16,NA,TRBJ2-1,TGTGCCAGCAGCCAGACTTCTCCGGGACCTGGGGATGAGCAGTTCTTC,CASSQTSPGPGDEQFF
TRBD2,TRBV4-1,16,NA,TRBJ2-1,TGCGCCAGCAGCCAAGCCCCTAGCGGCACCTACAATGAGCAGTTCTTC,CASSQAPSGTYNEQFF
NA,TRBV29-1,13,once,TRBJ2-1,TGCAGCGCCGCAGGGTACTCCTACAATGAGCAGTTCTTC,CSAAGYSYNEQFF
NA,TRBV4-3,19,NA,TRBJ2-1,TGCGCCAGCAGCCAAGTGGGTGGAGGGGCGGCAGGGGGTTACAATGAGCAGTTCTTC,CASSQVGGGAAGGYNEQFF
NA,TRBV10-3,12,NA,TRBJ1-6,TGTGCCATGGGGGGGCCCGACTCACCCCTCCACTTT,CAMGGPDSPLHF
TRBD2,TRBV10-3,15,NA,TRBJ2-1,TGTGCCACCAGTGAATTAGCGGGGGGAAACAATGAGCAGTTCTTC,CATSELAGGNNEQFF
TRBD1,TRBV11-2,15,once,TRBJ2-7,TGTGCCAGCAGCTTAGCCCGGGTACAGGGGGCCGAGCAGTACTTC,CASSLARVQGAEQYF
TRBD2,TRBV28,21,once,TRBJ2-1,TGTGCCAGCAGTTTATATCCCCCTGGACTAGCGGGGGCAGGCCACTACAATGAGCAGTTCTTC,CASSLYPPGLAGAGHYNEQFF
TRBD1,TRBV20-1,17,NA,TRBJ2-1,TGCAGTGCTACCGACGGGGACAGGGGATTTGCCTACAATGAGCAGTTCTTC,CSATDGDRGFAYNEQFF
NA,TRBV7-2,16,many,TRBJ2-6,TGTGCCAGCAGCCGGGTCAGCCCCTCTGGGGCCAACGTCCTGACTTTC,CASSRVSPSGANVLTF
NA,TRBV4-3,15,few,TRBJ2-6,TGCGCCAGCAGCCGCTCCGGGACAGGGGCCAACGTCCTGACTTTC,CASSRSGTGANVLTF
TRBD1,TRBV7-2,15,NA,TRBJ1-2,TGTGCCAGCAGGGGAGAGACAGGGAATGACTATGGCTACACCTTC,CASRGETGNDYGYTF
TRBD2,TRBV7-9,15,NA,TRBJ2-1,TGTGCCAGCAGCTTAGCAGCGGGGGAGTACAATGAGCAGTTCTTC,CASSLAAGEYNEQFF
TRBD2,TRBV5-6,17,few,TRBJ2-3,TGTGCCAGCAGCCCTGGGGTCCAGCGGGGGACCACAGATACGCAGTATTTT,CASSPGVQRGTTDTQYF
NA,TRBV7-2,15,NA,TRBJ2-5,TGTGCCAGCAGCCCTCAGTGGGGGGGGCTTGAGACCCAGTACTTC,CASSPQWGGLETQYF
NA,TRBV11-2,14,NA,TRBJ2-3,TGTGCCAGCAGCTTGGGACTCCCGATGGATACGCAGGATTTT,CASSLGLPMDTQDF
TRBD2,TRBV12-3/TRBV12-4,15,few,TRBJ2-5,TGTGCCAGCAGTTCTCTAGCGGGGGGATACAATGAGCAGTACTTC,CASSSLAGGYNEQYF
NA,TRBV29-1,16,NA,TRBJ2-5,TGCAGCGTTGAAAAATTAGACACCGATTACCAAGAGACCCAGTACTTC,CSVEKLDTDYQETQYF
NA,TRBV27,14,NA,TRBJ2-7,TGTGCCAGCAGTACGGTGGGGGGCCCCTACGAGCAGTACTTC,CASSTVGGPYEQYF
NA,TRBV4-3,15,NA,TRBJ2-7,TGCGCCAGCAGCCATGCCGGGACGGCCACCTACGAGCAGTACTTC,CASSHAGTATYEQYF
NA,TRBV5-5,14,NA,TRBJ2-7,TGTGCCAGCAGCCCCCGGCGGGGCTCCTACGAGCAGTACTTC,CASSPRRGSYEQYF
TRBD2,TRBV2,16,NA,TRBJ2-1,TGTGCCAGCAGTACTAGCGGGGCCAGCTCCTACAATGAGCAGTTCTTC,CASSTSGASSYNEQFF
NA,TRBV7-3,15,NA,TRBJ2-7,TGTGCCAGCAGCCCGGGCGGGGACATTACCTACGAGCAGTACTTC,CASSPGGDITYEQYF
NA,TRBV6-5,14,NA,TRBJ2-5,TGTGCCAGCAGTTATGGGGGGCGCCAAGAGACCCAGTACTTC,CASSYGGRQETQYF
TRBD2,TRBV7-2,14,NA,TRBJ2-5,TGTGCCAGCAGCCCCCGGACTAGCGTTGAGACCCAGTACTTC,CASSPRTSVETQYF
TRBD1,TRBV6-5,15,NA,TRBJ2-7,TGTGCCAGCAGCCCCCACAGGGGGGATACCTACGAGCAGTACTTC,CASSPHRGDTYEQYF
NA,TRBV2,14,few,TRBJ2-1,TGTGCCAGCAGTGAGGGGGGCTCCTACAATGAGCAGTTCTTC,CASSEGGSYNEQFF
NA,TRBV6-1,12,NA,TRBJ2-2,TGTGCCAGCTTCGGGGGCTCCTTAGAGCTGTTTTTT,CASFGGSLELFF
TRBD2,TRBV29-1,14,few,TRBJ2-1,TGCAGCGCCGCTAGCGGGGGGGCCTCGAATGAGCAGTTCTTC,CSAASGGASNEQFF
NA,TRBV4-3,16,NA,TRBJ2-3,TGCGCCAGCAGCCAAGAGCCTGGGACTTTCACAGATACGCAGTATTTT,CASSQEPGTFTDTQYF
NA,TRBV27,14,few,TRBJ1-1,TGTGCCAGCAGTTTAACAGGCTCGCCCACTGAAGCTTTCTTT,CASSLTGSPTEAFF
NA,TRBV6-5,13,NA,TRBJ2-1,TGTGCCAGCAGTTACGTGCCGGGCAGTGAGCAGTTCTTC,CASSYVPGSEQFF
TRBD2,TRBV4-2,16,few,TRBJ2-7,TGTGCCAGCAGCCAAGAACCTAGCGGGGGACCCTACGAGCAGTACTTC,CASSQEPSGGPYEQYF
NA,TRBV6-5,14,NA,TRBJ1-1,TGTGCCAGCAGTTCCGGACACATGAACACTGAAGCTTTCTTT,CASSSGHMNTEAFF
NA,TRBV28,13,NA,TRBJ1-1,TGTGCCAGCAGTGCACCCGGGACCGCTGAAGCTTTCTTT,CASSAPGTAEAFF
NA,TRBV19,15,NA,TRBJ2-6,TGTGCCAGTATGGCGGGGGCCACTGGGGCCAACGTCCTGACTTTC,CASMAGATGANVLTF
TRBD2,TRBV4-3,15,NA,TRBJ2-1,TGCGCCAGCAGCCCGGGACTAGCGGCACACAATGAGCAGTTCTTC,CASSPGLAAHNEQFF
NA,TRBV15,11,NA,TRBJ2-2,TGTGCCACCGGCAACACCGGGGAGCTGTTTTTT,CATGNTGELFF
NA,TRBV29-1,12,few,TRBJ2-1,TGCAGCGTTGAGGCGGTCTACAATGAGCAGTTCTTC,CSVEAVYNEQFF
NA,TRBV4-3,14,few,TRBJ2-7,TGCGCCAGCAGCCAAGCCCCCGGGTACTACGAGCAGTACTTC,CASSQAPGYYEQYF
NA,TRBV10-3,14,NA,TRBJ1-1,TGTGCCATCAGTGTTCACCGGGGGTTCACTGAAGCTTTCTTT,CAISVHRGFTEAFF
TRBD1,TRBV6-5,16,NA,TRBJ2-5,TGTGCCAGCAGCCTTAACCCTGGGACAGGGGAGGAGACCCAGTACTTC,CASSLNPGTGEETQYF
NA,TRBV7-2,14,NA,TRBJ2-1,TGTGCCAGCAGCCAGGACAGCACCTACAATGAGCAGTTCTTC,CASSQDSTYNEQFF
TRBD2,TRBV10-3,17,NA,TRBJ2-5,TGTGCCATCAGTGAACCCTCTAGCGGGGCGCCTCAAGAGACCCAGTACTTC,CAISEPSSGAPQETQYF
TRBD2,TRBV20-1,15,many,TRBJ2-3,TGCAGTGCTAGAGGAAGCGGGGGGGCAGGAGATACGCAGTATTTT,CSARGSGGAGDTQYF
NA,TRBV12-3/TRBV12-4,12,NA,TRBJ2-3,TGTGCCAGCAAATCATCGGCAGATACGCAGTATTTT,CASKSSADTQYF
TRBD2,TRBV5-1,15,NA,TRBJ2-1,TGCGCCAGCAGCACTAGCGGGGTAGGCTACAATGAGCAGTTCTTC,CASSTSGVGYNEQFF
TRBD2,TRBV12-3/TRBV12-4,16,NA,TRBJ2-3,TGTACCAGCAGCCAACTAGCGGGAACCTACACAGATACGCAGTATTTT,CTSSQLAGTYTDTQYF
NA,TRBV13,15,NA,TRBJ2-3,TGTGCCAGCAGCTTAGGCCGGATAACCAGGGATACGCAGTATTTT,CASSLGRITRDTQYF
NA,TRBV5-6,17,NA,TRBJ2-7,TGTGCCAGCAGCGTCCCTTCCGGGTACTGGCCTACCTACGAGCAGTACTTC,CASSVPSGYWPTYEQYF
TRBD1,TRBV4-1,14,NA,TRBJ2-1,TGCGCCAGCAGCCACCCGGACAGGGGCAATGAGCAGTTCTTC,CASSHPDRGNEQFF